The 14 T cell receptor beta chains in this list originate from one sample, sequenced in a study of T cells in women clearing cervical HPV infection. Assay: immunoSEQ multiplex PCR; the TCRdb copy retains only in-frame clones and omits some. This listing includes roughly 22,000 clones. Sequenced sample: blood buffy coat. These receptors all stem from a woman between 18 and 70 years old with a cervical HPV16 infection that either progressed to CIN3+ or cleared (not recorded which).

CDR3: CASSFLATGPVGNEQFF. The CDR3 bases that were read are TGTGCCAGTAGTTTCCTCGCGACAGGCCCCGTGGGGAATGAG. The chain uses TRBV19 and TRBJ2-1, with D maybe TRBD1 (6 bases). The DNA ends 3 residues before the CDR3 does, and the rest of the CDR3 is filled in from the germline J gene. The V end was cut by 5 bases, the J end by 7 bases, with 24 bases between. This CDR3 comprises 17 residues. Germline CDR1 reads LNHDA; CDR2 reads SQIVND (reference sequence).

In regard to this clone: The read finishes 3 residues shy of the CDR3 end, and the germline J gene is used to complete it. The chain recombines TRBV28 with TRBJ1-2; D gene uncertain. Trimming cost V 7 bases and J 2 bases, with 8 bases left between them. The CDR3 runs 12 residues. Looked up from germline, CDR1 is MDHEN and CDR2 is SYDVKM. CDR3 DNA, as far as it was read: TGTGCCAGCAACACGGGGAACTATGGC. It encodes CASNTGNYG. The whole CDR3 sequence is CASNTGNYGYTF.

Concerning this clone: The CDR3 extends 3 residues past the end of the read, so its final part is completed from the germline J gene. The V call is TRBV12-3 or TRBV12-4, the J call TRBJ2-3; no definite D call. This CDR3 spans 11 amino acids. Trimming took off 5 bases at V and 5 bases at J, with 5 bases between the two ends. CDR3 in amino acids: CASSNQDTQYF. The CDR3 DNA, read in part, is TGTGCCAGCAGTAATCAAGATACG.

This clone is deemed medium-sized by its frequency. The sequenced fragment ends 3 residues before the CDR3 boundary, so the rest is inferred from the germline J gene. V is TRBV29-1 and J is TRBJ2-7; 10 bases align to TRBD1. This CDR3 is 14 amino acids long. V was clipped by 7 bases and J by 3 bases; unmatched bases: 9. CDR1 and CDR2 from the germline V gene are SQVTM and ANQGSEA. The CDR3 reads CSAPGQGSDYEQYF. The CDR3 bases that were read are TGCAGCGCCCCGGGACAGGGGTCGGACTACGAG.

As concerns this clone: One end of the junction does not line up with germline, which may come from a read error. Read sequence stops 3 residues before the CDR3 end, and the germline J gene provides the missing end. The gene calls are TRBV4-2 and TRBJ2-5; 8 positions agree with TRBD1. CDR1 and CDR2 (germline): LGHNA, YNFKEQ. The length of the CDR3 is 17 residues. The CDR3 loop reads CASSQAPGQGHQETQYF. The sequenced part of the CDR3 DNA is TGCGCCAGCAGCCAGGCCCCCGGACAGGGCCACCAAGAGACC.

Details on this clone: One end of the junction is discordant with germline, which a read error may explain. The DNA ends 3 residues before the CDR3 does, and the rest of the CDR3 is filled in from the germline J gene. This chain links TRBV4-2 with TRBJ1-1, with a weak D call TRBD1 (5 bases). The CDR3 sequence is 15 residues long. Per germline, CDR1 LGHNA and CDR2 YNFKEQ. Partial CDR3 DNA: TGCGCCAGCAGCCAACCGGGACGGGGGAAGACTGAA. It specifies CASSQPGRGKTE. The full CDR3 protein reads CASSQPGRGKTEAFF.

A remark on this clone: The read finishes 3 residues shy of the CDR3 end, and the germline J gene is used to complete it. The J gene is TRBJ2-1, the V gene TRBV19; TRBD2 matches at 9 bases. There are 15 residues in the CDR3. CDR1 and CDR2 (germline): LNHDA, SQIVND (reference sequence). J was trimmed by 6 bases and V by 4 bases; bases with no gene match: 7. CDR3 residues: CASSTLAGRVNEQFF. CDR3 DNA, as far as it was read: TGTGCCAGTAGTACGCTAGCGGGAAGGGTCAATGAG.

Worth noting for this clone: From the germline J gene comes the end of the CDR3, since the read stops 3 residues before it. The chain couples TRBV7-8 to TRBJ2-3, with a possible D match to TRBD1 (5 bases). There are 16 residues in the CDR3. Germline V lookup: CDR1 SGHVS, CDR2 FQNEAQ. Partial CDR3 DNA: TGTGCCAGCAGCTCTACGCCTACAGGAAGCAATCAGCCG. Its protein is CASSSTPTGSNQP. The whole CDR3 is CASSSTPTGSNQPQYF.

To note about this clone: The read is 3 residues too short to cover the CDR3 end, so that end is filled in from the germline J gene. V and J are TRBV2 and TRBJ2-3; D is perhaps TRBD1 or TRBD2 (5 bases each). Germline assignment: CDR1 SNHLY and CDR2 FYNNEI. The CDR3 runs to 13 residues. CDR3 DNA (partial): TGTGCCAGCAAAGGGGAGAGCAATCAGCCG. This codes for CASKGESNQP. The full CDR3 reads CASKGESNQPQYF. The variable domain in full, completed from reference TRBV2 and TRBJ2-3, reads EPEVTQTPSHQVTQMGQEVILRCVPISNHLYFYWYRQILGQKVEFLVSFYNNEISEKSEIFDDQFSVERPDGSNFTLKIRSTKLEDSAMYFCASKGESNQPQYFGPGTRLTVL.

About this clone itself: The read halts 3 residues ahead of the CDR3 end, with the missing end drawn from the germline J gene. V is TRBV20-1 and J is TRBJ2-2, with D possibly being TRBD1 (5 bases). The CDR3 is 14 amino acids. The germline gives CDR1 DFQATT, CDR2 SNEGSKA (reference sequence). Incomplete CDR3 DNA: TGCAGTGCTAGTCAGAGCTCTGGGGCCAACGTG. Its translation: CSASQSSGANV. The CDR3 reads in full as CSASQSSGANVLFF.

As regards this clone: The read falls 3 residues short of the CDR3 end, and the missing part is taken from the germline J gene. The J gene is TRBJ2-3, the V gene TRBV5-6, with unresolved D. Trimming shortened V by 0 bases and J by 8 bases, and 7 bases separated the two germline ends. In germline, CDR1 is SGHDT, CDR2 YYEEEE. This CDR3 comprises 12 residues. CDR3 DNA (partial): TGTGCCAGCAGCTTGGGACCGGGTACG. It specifies CASSLGPGT. The CDR3 in its entirety is CASSLGPGTQYF.

With respect to this clone: The junction departs from germline at one end; a sequencing error may be responsible. The read finishes 3 residues shy of the CDR3 end, and the germline J gene is used to complete it. Other DNA sequences in this specimen translate into the identical CDR3. The chain uses TRBV30 and TRBJ1-3, with TRBD1 as a possible D gene (5 bases). Germline values: CDR1 GTSNPN, CDR2 SVGIG (reference sequence). CDR3 length equals 13 residues. This chain's CDR3 is CASQGVSGNTIYF. The DNA read from the CDR3 is TGTGCCTCGCAGGGAGTTTCCGGAAACACG. The entire variable domain, with the rest obtained from reference TRBV30 and TRBJ1-3, is as follows: SQTIHQWPATLVQPVGSPLSLECTVEGTSNPNLYWYRQAAGRGLQLLFYSVGIGQISSEVPQNLSASRPQDRQFILSSKKLLLSDSGFYLCASQGVSGNTIYFGEGSWLTVV.

Comments on this clone: From the germline J gene comes the end of the CDR3, since the read stops 3 residues before it. The chain joins TRBV19 to TRBJ1-2, with 7 bases lining up with TRBD1. Unmatched junction bases numbered 20, after V lost 9 bases and J lost 7 bases. CDR1 LNHDA and CDR2 SQIVND come from the germline V gene (reference sequence). The CDR3 runs to 16 residues. Incomplete CDR3 DNA: TGTGCCAGGAGGAAGAGACAGGGAGAAAGAAGGGCTGGC. Protein product: CARRKRQGERRAG. The entire CDR3 reads CARRKRQGERRAGYTF.

A word on this clone: The read comes to an end 3 residues before the CDR3 does, leaving the germline J gene to fill in the end. V is TRBV2 and J is TRBJ2-7, with 11 positions matching TRBD1. The CDR3 sequence is 13 residues long. Trimming took 8 bases from V and 6 from J; bases not matched to a gene: 6. From germline, CDR1 is SNHLY and CDR2 FYNNEI. The CDR3 bases that were read are TGTGCCAGCGGGACAGGGGGGTATGGCGAG. Translation gives CASGTGGYGE. The full CDR3 reads CASGTGGYGEQYF.